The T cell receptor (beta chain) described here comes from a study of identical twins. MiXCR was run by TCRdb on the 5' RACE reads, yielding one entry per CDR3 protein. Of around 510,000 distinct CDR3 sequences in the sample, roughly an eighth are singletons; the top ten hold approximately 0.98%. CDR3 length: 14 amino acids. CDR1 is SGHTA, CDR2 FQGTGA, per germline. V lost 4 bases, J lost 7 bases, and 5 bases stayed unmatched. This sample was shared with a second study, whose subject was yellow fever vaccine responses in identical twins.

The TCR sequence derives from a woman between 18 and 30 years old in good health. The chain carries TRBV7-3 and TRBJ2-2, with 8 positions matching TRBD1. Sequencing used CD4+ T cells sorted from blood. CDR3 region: CASSSRGRVGELFF. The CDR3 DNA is TGTGCCAGCAGCTCCAGGGGGCGGGTCGGGGAGCTGTTTTTT.